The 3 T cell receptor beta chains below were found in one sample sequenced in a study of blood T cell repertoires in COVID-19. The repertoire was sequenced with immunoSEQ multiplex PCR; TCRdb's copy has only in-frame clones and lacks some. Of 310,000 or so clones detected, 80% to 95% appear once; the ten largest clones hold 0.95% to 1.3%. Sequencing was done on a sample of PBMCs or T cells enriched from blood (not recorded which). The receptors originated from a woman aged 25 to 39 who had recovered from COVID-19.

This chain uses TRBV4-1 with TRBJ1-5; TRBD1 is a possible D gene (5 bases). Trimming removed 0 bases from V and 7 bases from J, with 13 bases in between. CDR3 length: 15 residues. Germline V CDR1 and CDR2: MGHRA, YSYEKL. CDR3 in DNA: TGCGCCAGCAGCCAAGATGGGCAGGGAGGACAGCCCCAGCATTTT. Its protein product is CASSQDGQGGQPQHF.

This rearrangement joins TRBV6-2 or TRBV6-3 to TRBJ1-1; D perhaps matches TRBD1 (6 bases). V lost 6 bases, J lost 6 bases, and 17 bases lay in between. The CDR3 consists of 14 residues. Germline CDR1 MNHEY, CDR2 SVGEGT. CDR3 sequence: CASSRQVRRSEAFF. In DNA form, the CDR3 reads TGTGCCAGCAGCCGACAGGTGAGGAGGTCTGAAGCTTTCTTT.

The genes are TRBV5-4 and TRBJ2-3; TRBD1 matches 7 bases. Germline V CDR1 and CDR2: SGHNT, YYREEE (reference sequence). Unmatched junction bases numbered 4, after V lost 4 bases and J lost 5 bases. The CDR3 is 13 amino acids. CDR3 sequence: CASSRNRGDTQYF. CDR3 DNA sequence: TGTGCCAGCAGCAGAAACAGGGGAGATACGCAGTATTTT.